The rows below give T cell receptor beta chains drawn from one sample of a study of blood T cell repertoires in COVID-19. Produced via immunoSEQ multiplex PCR; TCRdb's table is partial and in-frame only. The repertoire holds fewer than 350,000 clones, with approximately 87% as singletons. The sequencing input was peripheral blood. These receptors all stem from a woman aged 25 to 45 with COVID-19, enrolled during active disease. CDR3s include the opening cysteine and the closing phenylalanine or tryptophan. A D gene is named only where the DNA matches it firmly. Expanded clones get a size class; other rows say once, few or many, or leave the size out.

j_call clone_size v_call d_call cdr3_nt cdr3_aa
TRBJ2-7 . TRBV2 . TGTGCCAGCACCCGGAGTGGCAGGGAGGCCCACTACGAGCAGTACTTC CASTRSGREAHYEQYF
TRBJ2-5 . TRBV5-6 . TGTGCCAGCAGCTCTGGCAGGGTTCGAGAGACCCAGTACTTC CASSSGRVRETQYF
TRBJ2-7 . TRBV5-6 . TGTGCCAGCAGCTTGGGCCAGGGATACTACGAGCAGTACTTC CASSLGQGYYEQYF
TRBJ2-7 once TRBV5-6 . TGTGCCAGCAGCTTGGCCGCCAGCTCCTACGAGCAGTACTTC CASSLAASSYEQYF
TRBJ2-2 . TRBV15 . TGTGCCACCAGCAGAGGGGAGGGGGTGTTCTCCGGGGAGCTGTTTTTT CATSRGEGVFSGELFF
TRBJ1-2 . TRBV5-6 . TGTGCCAGCAGCTGGACAGTTTTGGATGGCTACACCTTC CASSWTVLDGYTF
TRBJ2-7 once TRBV6-5 . TGTGCCAGCAGTCTTCAGGGGTTCCACGAGCAGTACTTC CASSLQGFHEQYF
TRBJ2-7 . TRBV6-5 TRBD2 TGTGCCAGCACCCCCGTGGTAGCGGGGATCTACGAGCAGTACTTC CASTPVVAGIYEQYF
TRBJ2-3 . TRBV7-8 TRBD2 TGTGCCAGCAGCTCAGGACTAGCGGGTCTAACAGCAGATACGCAGTATTTT CASSSGLAGLTADTQYF
TRBJ2-7 . TRBV9 TRBD2 TGTGCCAGCAGCGTAGGGACTAGCGGGGTAGGATCCTACGAGCAGTACTTC CASSVGTSGVGSYEQYF
TRBJ2-2 once TRBV6-6 . TGTGCCAGCAGTCGTACGGGTACGGGGGGCCGGGTCACCGGGGAGCTGTTTTTT CASSRTGTGGRVTGELFF
TRBJ2-7 few TRBV10-1 . TGCGCCAGCAGTTTCGGAGTCTCCTACGAGCAGTACTTC CASSFGVSYEQYF
TRBJ2-4 . TRBV28 . TGTGCCAGCACCCTTTATACAGGTGGGGGGAACATTCAGTACTTC CASTLYTGGGNIQYF
TRBJ1-1 few TRBV9 . TGTGCCAGCAGCGTAGGATCGACGGGGAACACTGAAGCTTTCTTT CASSVGSTGNTEAFF
TRBJ2-7 . TRBV19 . TGTGCCAGTAGTGCAACCGGGACATTTACTCAAGAGCAGTACTTC CASSATGTFTQEQYF